This TCR beta chain was identified during a study of T cell repertoires and HLA-DP antigens. Only in-frame clones appear in the TCRdb table, and some are missing; sequencing was by immunoSEQ multiplex PCR. The table shows 65,000 to 95,000 clones, with over 75% occurring only once. About this clone: Its antigen is undetermined.

There are 15 residues in the CDR3. Germline V gene lookup returns CDR1 SGHNT and CDR2 YYREEE (reference sequence). V lost 0 bases, J lost 1 base, and 10 bases lay in between. CD4+ T cells were isolated untouched, approximately 98% pure. The receptor was isolated from a man aged 55-75 years in good health and CMV-seronegative. The chain carries TRBV5-4 and TRBJ1-1; no firm D call. The sequencing input was CD4+ T cells from PBMCs. The CDR3 is CASSLAGWENTEAFF. CDR3 bases: TGTGCCAGCAGCTTGGCCGGTTGGGAGAACACTGAAGCTTTCTTT.